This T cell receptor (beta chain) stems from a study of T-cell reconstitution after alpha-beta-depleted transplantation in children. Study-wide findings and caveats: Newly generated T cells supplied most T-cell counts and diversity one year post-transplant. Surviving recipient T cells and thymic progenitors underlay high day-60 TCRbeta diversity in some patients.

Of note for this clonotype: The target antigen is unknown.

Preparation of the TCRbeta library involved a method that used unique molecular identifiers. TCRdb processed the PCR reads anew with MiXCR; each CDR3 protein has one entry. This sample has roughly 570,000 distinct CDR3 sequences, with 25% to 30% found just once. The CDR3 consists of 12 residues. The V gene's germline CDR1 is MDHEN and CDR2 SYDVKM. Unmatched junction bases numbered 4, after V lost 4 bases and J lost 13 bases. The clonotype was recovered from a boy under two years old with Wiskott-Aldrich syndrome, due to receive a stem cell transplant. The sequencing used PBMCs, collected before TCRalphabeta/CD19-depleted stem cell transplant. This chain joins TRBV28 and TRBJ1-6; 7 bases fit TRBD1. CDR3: CASSSWDSPLHF. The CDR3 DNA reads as TGTGCCAGCAGTTCCTGGGACAGTCCCCTCCACTTT. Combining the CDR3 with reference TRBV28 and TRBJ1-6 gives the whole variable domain DVKVTQSSRYLVKRTGEKVFLECVQDMDHENMFWYRQDPGLGLRLIYFSYDVKMKEKGDIPEGYSVSREKKERFSLILESASTNQTSMYLCASSSWDSPLHFGNGTRLTVT.